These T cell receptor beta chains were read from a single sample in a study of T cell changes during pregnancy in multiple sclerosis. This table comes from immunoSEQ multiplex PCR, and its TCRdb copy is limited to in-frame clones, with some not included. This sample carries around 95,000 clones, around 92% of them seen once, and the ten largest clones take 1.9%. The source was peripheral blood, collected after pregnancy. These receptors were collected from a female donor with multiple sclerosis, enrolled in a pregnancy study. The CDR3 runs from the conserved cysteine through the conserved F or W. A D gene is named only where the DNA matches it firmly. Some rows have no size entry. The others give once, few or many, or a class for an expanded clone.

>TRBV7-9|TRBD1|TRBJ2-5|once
CASSWGQGKGETQYF
TGTGCCAGCAGCTGGGGACAGGGCAAGGGGGAGACCCAGTACTTC
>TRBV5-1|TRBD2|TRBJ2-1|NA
CASSPGRLAGGPNEQFF
TGCGCCAGCAGCCCGGGCCGTCTAGCGGGAGGGCCTAATGAGCAGTTCTTC
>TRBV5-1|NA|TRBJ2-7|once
CASSSARGGGPYEQYF
TGCGCCAGCAGCTCCGCTCGGGGAGGGGGTCCCTACGAGCAGTACTTC
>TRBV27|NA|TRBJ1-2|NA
CASSSRGHGYTF
TGTGCCAGCAGTTCAAGAGGGCATGGCTACACCTTC
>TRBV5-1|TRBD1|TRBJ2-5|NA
CANPTGGQETQYF
TGCGCCAACCCGACAGGGGGCCAGGAGACCCAGTACTTC
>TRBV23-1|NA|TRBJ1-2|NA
CASSQFRTNYGYTF
TGCGCCAGCAGTCAGTTCAGGACTAACTATGGCTACACCTTC
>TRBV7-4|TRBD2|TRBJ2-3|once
CASSLEWRGSTDTQYF
TGTGCCAGCAGCTTAGAGTGGCGGGGGAGCACAGATACGCAGTATTTT
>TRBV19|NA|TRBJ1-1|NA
CASSMGQGNTEAFF
TGTGCCAGTAGTATGGGGCAGGGGAACACTGAAGCTTTCTTT
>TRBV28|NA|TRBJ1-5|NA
CASSLHQGSNQPQHF
TGTGCCAGCAGTTTACATCAGGGCTCCAATCAGCCCCAGCATTTT
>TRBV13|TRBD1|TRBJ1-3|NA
CASSPTGTGLNTIYF
TGTGCCAGCAGTCCCACCGGGACAGGGTTGAACACCATATATTTT
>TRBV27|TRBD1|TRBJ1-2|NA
CASSPQPTGPDGYTF
TGTGCCAGCAGTCCGCAACCGACAGGGCCAGATGGCTACACCTTC
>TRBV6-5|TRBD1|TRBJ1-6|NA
CASSLAGQNNSPLHF
TGTGCCAGCAGTCTAGCGGGACAGAATAATTCACCCCTCCACTTT
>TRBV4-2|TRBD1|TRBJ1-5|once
CASSPRQGHEGQPQHF
TGTGCCAGCAGCCCGCGACAGGGACATGAAGGTCAGCCCCAGCATTTT
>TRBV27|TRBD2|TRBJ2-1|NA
CASSSQGTSGNNEQFF
TGTGCCAGCAGCTCCCAGGGGACTAGCGGGAACAATGAGCAGTTCTTC
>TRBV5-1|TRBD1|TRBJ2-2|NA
CASSPRQGRSTGELFF
TGCGCCAGCAGCCCCCGACAGGGTAGGAGCACCGGGGAGCTGTTTTTT
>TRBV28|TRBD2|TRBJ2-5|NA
CASRAGGSGETQYF
TGTGCCAGCAGAGCGGGAGGGTCAGGTGAGACCCAGTACTTC
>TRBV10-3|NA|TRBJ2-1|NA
CAISGGKESYNEQFF
TGTGCCATCAGTGGCGGGAAGGAGTCCTACAATGAGCAGTTCTTC
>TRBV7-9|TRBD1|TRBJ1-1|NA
CASSLGQGANTEAFF
TGTGCCAGCAGCTTAGGACAGGGGGCGAACACTGAAGCTTTCTTT
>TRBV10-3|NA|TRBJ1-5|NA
CAISGTDNQPQHF
TGTGCCATCAGTGGGACAGACAATCAGCCCCAGCATTTT
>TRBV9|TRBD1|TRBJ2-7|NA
CASSVRQGAYEQYF
TGTGCCAGCAGCGTTAGACAGGGTGCCTACGAGCAGTACTTC
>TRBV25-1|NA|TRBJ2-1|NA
CASSEYAGFGDEQFF
TGTGCCAGCAGTGAATACGCGGGGTTTGGCGATGAGCAGTTCTTC
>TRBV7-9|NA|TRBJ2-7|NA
CASSLISPGAYEQYF
TGTGCCAGCAGCTTAATTTCCCCAGGGGCCTACGAGCAGTACTTC
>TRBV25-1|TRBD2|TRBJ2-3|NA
CASSGPSGSTDTQYF
TGTGCCAGCAGTGGCCCTAGCGGGAGTACAGATACGCAGTATTTT